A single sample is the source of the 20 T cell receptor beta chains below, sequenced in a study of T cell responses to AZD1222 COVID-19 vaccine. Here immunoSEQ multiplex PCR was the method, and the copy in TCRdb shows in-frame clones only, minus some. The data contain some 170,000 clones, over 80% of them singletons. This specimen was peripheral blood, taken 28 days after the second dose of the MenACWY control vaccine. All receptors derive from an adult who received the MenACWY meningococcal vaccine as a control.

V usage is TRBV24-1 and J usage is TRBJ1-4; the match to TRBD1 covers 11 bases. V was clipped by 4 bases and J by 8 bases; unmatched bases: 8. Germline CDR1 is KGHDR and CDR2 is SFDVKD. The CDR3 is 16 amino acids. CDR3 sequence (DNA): TGTGCCACCAGTGAAGGCGGGACAGGGGGGTTCGAAAAACTGTTTTTT. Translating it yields CATSEGGTGGFEKLFF.

The DNA of the CDR3 is TGTGCCAGCAGCTTAGTTGTGAACACTGAAGCTTTCTTT. This translates into CASSLVVNTEAFF. The chain has TRBV7-9 and TRBJ1-1; D call uncertain. Trimming cost V 1 base and J 0 bases, with 3 bases left between them. CDR1 SEHNR and CDR2 FQNEAQ come from the germline V gene (reference sequence). The CDR3 length is 13 residues.

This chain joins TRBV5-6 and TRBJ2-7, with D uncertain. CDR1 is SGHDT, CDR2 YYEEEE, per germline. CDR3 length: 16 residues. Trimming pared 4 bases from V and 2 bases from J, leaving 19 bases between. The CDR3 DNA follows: TGTGCCAGCAGCCACGACACAATGCAGGTGGCCTACGAGCAGTACTTC. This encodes CASSHDTMQVAYEQYF. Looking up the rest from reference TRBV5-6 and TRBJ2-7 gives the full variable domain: DAGVTQSPTHLIKTRGQQVTLRCSPKSGHDTVSWYQQALGQGPQFIFQYYEEEERQRGNFPDRFSGHQFPNYSSELNVNALLLGDSALYLCASSHDTMQVAYEQYFGPGTRLTVT.

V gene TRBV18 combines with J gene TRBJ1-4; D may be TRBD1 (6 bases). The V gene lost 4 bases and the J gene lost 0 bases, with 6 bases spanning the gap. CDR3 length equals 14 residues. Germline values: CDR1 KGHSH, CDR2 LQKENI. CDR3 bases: TGTGCCAGCTCACAGGGGGCAACTAATGAAAAACTGTTTTTT. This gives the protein CASSQGATNEKLFF.

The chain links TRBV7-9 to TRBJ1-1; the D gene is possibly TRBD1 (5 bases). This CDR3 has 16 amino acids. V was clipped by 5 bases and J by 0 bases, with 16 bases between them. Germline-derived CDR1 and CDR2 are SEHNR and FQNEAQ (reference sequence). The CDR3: CASSLRQAGLNTEAFF. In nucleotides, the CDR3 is TGTGCCAGCAGCCTGAGGCAGGCAGGGTTGAACACTGAAGCTTTCTTT.

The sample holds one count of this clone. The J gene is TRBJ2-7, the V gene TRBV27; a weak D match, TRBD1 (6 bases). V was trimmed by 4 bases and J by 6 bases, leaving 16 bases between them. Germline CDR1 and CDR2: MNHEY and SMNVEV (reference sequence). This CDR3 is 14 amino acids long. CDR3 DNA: TGTGCCAGCAGTTCCAGGGGCCCCGAGGGCGAGCAGTACTTC. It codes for CASSSRGPEGEQYF.

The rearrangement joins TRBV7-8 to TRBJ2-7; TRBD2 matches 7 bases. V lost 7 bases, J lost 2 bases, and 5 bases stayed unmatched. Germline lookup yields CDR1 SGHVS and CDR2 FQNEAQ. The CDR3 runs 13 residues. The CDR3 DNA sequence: TGTGCCAGCAAGACTAGCAACACCTACGAGCAGTACTTC. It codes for CASKTSNTYEQYF.

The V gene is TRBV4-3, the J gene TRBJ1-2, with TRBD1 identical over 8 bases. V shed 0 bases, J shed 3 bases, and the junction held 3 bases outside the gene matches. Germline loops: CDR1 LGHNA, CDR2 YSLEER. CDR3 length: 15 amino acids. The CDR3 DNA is TGCGCCAGCAGCCAAGAAGGACAGGGATACTATGGCTACACCTTC. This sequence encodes CASSQEGQGYYGYTF.

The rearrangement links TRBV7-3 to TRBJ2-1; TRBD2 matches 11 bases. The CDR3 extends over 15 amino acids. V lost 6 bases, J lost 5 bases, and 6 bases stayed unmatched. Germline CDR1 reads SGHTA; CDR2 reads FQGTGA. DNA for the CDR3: TGTGCCAGCAGTCCACCGGGACTAGCGGACAATGAGCAGTTCTTC. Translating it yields CASSPPGLADNEQFF.

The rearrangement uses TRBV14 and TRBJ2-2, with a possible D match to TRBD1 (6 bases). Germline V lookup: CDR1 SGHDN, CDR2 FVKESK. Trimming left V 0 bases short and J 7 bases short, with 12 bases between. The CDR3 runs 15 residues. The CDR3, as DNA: TGTGCCAGCAGCCAAGATCCAGGGGCGGGCGGGGAGCTGTTTTTT. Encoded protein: CASSQDPGAGGELFF.

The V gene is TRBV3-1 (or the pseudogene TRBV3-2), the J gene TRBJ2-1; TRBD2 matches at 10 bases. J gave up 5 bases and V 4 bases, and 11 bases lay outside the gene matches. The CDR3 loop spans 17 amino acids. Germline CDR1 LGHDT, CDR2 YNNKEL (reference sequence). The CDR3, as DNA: TGTGCCAGCAGCCCCCGACGGACTAGCGGTCGGCACAATGAGCAGTTCTTC. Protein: CASSPRRTSGRHNEQFF.

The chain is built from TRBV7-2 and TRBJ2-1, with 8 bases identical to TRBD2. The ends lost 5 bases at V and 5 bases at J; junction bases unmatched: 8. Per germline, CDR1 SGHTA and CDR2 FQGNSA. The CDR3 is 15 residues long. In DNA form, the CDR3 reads TGTGCCAGCAGCACTCCTTTTAGCGGGAACAATGAGCAGTTCTTC. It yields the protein CASSTPFSGNNEQFF.

This CDR3 is CASSYPGQGNTEAFF. The CDR3 DNA follows: TGTGCCAGCAGTTACCCGGGACAGGGGAACACTGAAGCTTTCTTT. V and J are TRBV6-6 and TRBJ1-1; 9 bases map to TRBD1. The ends lost 2 bases at V and 1 base at J; junction bases unmatched: 2. From germline, CDR1 is MNHNY and CDR2 SVGAGI (reference sequence). The CDR3 totals 15 residues.

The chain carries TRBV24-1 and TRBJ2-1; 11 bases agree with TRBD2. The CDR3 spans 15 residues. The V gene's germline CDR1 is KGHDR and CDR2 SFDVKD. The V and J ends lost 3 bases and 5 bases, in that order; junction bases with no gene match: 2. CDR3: CATSDMGLADNEQFF. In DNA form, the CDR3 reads TGTGCCACCAGTGATATGGGACTAGCGGACAATGAGCAGTTCTTC.

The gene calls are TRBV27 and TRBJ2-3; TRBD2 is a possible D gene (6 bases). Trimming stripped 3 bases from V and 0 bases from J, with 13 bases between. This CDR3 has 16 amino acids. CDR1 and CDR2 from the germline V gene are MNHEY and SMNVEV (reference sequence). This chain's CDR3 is CASSFMWGDSTDTQYF. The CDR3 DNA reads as TGTGCCAGCAGTTTCATGTGGGGGGATAGCACAGATACGCAGTATTTT.

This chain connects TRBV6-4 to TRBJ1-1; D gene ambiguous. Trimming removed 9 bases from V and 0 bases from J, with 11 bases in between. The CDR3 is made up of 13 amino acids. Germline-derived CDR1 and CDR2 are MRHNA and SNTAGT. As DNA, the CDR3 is TGTGCCAGTTCGTTCGGACTGAACACTGAAGCTTTCTTT. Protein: CASSFGLNTEAFF.

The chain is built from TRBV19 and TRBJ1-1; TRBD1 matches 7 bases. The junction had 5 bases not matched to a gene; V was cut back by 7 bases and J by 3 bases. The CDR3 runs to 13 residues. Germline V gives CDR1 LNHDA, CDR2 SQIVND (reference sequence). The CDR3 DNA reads TGTGCCAGTAAAGACAGGGAGTACACTGAAGCTTTCTTT. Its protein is CASKDREYTEAFF.

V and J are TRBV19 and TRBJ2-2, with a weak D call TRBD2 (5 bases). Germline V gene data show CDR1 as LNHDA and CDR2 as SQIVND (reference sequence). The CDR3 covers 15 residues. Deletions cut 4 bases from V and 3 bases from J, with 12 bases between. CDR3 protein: CASSTLGGHTGELFF. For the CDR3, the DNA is TGTGCCAGTAGTACCCTCGGAGGCCACACCGGGGAGCTGTTTTTT.

The CDR3 region is CASSLAPGVSSYNSPLHF. DNA for the CDR3: TGCGCCAGCAGCTTGGCCCCGGGGGTGAGCTCCTATAATTCACCCCTCCACTTT. This chain uses TRBV5-1 with TRBJ1-6, with D possibly TRBD1 on 5 matching bases. CDR3 length: 18 residues. Trimming took 0 bases from V and 0 from J, leaving 13 bases between them. The germline CDR1 and CDR2 sequences are SGHRS and YFSETQ.

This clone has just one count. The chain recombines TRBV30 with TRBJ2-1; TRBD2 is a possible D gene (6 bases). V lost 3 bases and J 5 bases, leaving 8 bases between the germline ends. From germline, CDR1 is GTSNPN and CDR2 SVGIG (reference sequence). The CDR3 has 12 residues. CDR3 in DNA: TGTGCCTGGAGCCGACTAGACAATGAGCAGTTCTTC. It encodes CAWSRLDNEQFF. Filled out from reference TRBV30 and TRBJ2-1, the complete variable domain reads SQTIHQWPATLVQPVGSPLSLECTVEGTSNPNLYWYRQAAGRGLQLLFYSVGIGQISSEVPQNLSASRPQDRQFILSSKKLLLSDSGFYLCAWSRLDNEQFFGPGTRLTVL.